The T cell receptor beta chain under discussion was sequenced for a study of blood T cells in healthy people across ages. Alongside a J-beta primer mix, a sample-barcoded 5' primer served in a second PCR lasting roughly 6 to 11 cycles. Via MiXCR, TCRdb re-called the 5' RACE reads, giving one row per CDR3 protein. The sample lists 900,000 to 950,000 distinct CDR3 sequences; roughly 28% were seen once. Only one count was recorded for this clonotype. The donors, healthy Caucasians from Russia, were aged about 6 to 95. Germline lookup yields CDR1 PRHDT and CDR2 FYEKMQ (reference sequence). This CDR3 has 17 residues. V was trimmed by 1 base and J by 4 bases, leaving 19 bases between them. These same data were also listed under a study on T cells of mothers and their children. This second study says: Material was donated by three healthy Caucasian mothers and their six children. From each mother came over 9 million TCR beta CDR3 reads, and from each child came 3 million to 3.5 million. Related and unrelated pairs show similar thymic shaping of TCR recombination output.

The specimen was blood. The receptor's source is a woman aged 40 to 49 in good health. The chain is built from TRBV13 and TRBJ1-1; maybe TRBD1 (6 bases). DNA for the CDR3: TGTGCCAGCAGCTTAGTTAATGTTTTTGGACAGATCACTGAAGCTTTCTTT. The encoded protein is CASSLVNVFGQITEAFF.